This TCR beta chain comes out of a study of T cells in localized non-small cell lung cancer. Measured with immunoSEQ multiplex PCR; TCRdb has only the in-frame clones, and not every one. The table includes tens of thousands of clones, over 65% detected once. Study conclusions and caveats: The appearance of a median around 57 of the top 100 tumor clones was seen in adjacent lung. Higher T cell density in the blood was associated with longer overall survival, whereas higher adjacent-lung clonality associated with shorter survival. Only one tumor region went through sequencing, so heterogeneity may still be there. Adjacent uninvolved lung had the highest clonality, suggesting focused antigen responses.

The CDR3 has 14 residues. Trimming left V 5 bases short and J 7 bases short, with 17 bases between. CDR1 and CDR2 (germline): SNHLY, FYNNEI. This clone showed up just a few times. Its antigen is unknown. The starting material was PBMCs, obtained before any cancer treatment. The gene calls are TRBV2 and TRBJ1-2; tentatively, D is TRBD1 (5 bases). The receptor was isolated from a woman aged 35-75 years with stage II squamous cell lung carcinoma. CDR3 amino acids: CASSPPTDRRGYTF. CDR3 in DNA: TGTGCCAGCAGTCCACCGACTGACAGACGTGGCTACACCTTC.